This record concerns one TCR beta chain sequence. The sample comes from a study of blood T cell repertoires in COVID-19. About the study: COVID-19 samples, acute and convalescent, were from the United States, Italy and Spain. PBMCs, B-cell-depleted T cells, or T cells were the source of the cDNA or gDNA that made up the material.

The germline V gene encodes CDR1 SNHLY and CDR2 FYNNEI. With 7 bases removed from V and 10 bases from J, the gap between germline ends came to 17 bases. The CDR3 has 12 amino acids. As handled by the study authors: Amplification with reference gene primers provided the estimates of nucleated cell counts. Assay used: immunoSEQ multiplex PCR; TCRdb lists only in-frame clones, some missing. The DNA gave D and trimming, while V, J and clone size come from that table. The sample comprises roughly 100,000 clones, about 91% of which are singletons, and around 4.4% rests with the top ten. The chain has TRBV2 and TRBJ2-7; possible D gene TRBD1, 5 bases. The source material was peripheral blood. The source of this sequence is a man younger than 35 with acute or convalescent COVID-19. CDR3 sequence (DNA): TGTGCCAGCACCCTGGGGCAGAGGTCCCAGTACTTC. Protein sequence: CASTLGQRSQYF.